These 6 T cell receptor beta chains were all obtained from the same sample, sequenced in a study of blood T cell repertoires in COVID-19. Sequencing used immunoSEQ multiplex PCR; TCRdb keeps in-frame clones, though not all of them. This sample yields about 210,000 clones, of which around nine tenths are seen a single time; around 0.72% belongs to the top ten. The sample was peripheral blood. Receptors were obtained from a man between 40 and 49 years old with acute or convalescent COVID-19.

The CDR3 sequence: CASSQDLRQGGNSPLHF. CDR3 DNA sequence: TGCGCCAGCAGCCAAGATCTACGACAGGGTGGAAATTCACCCCTCCACTTT. This chain uses TRBV4-3 with TRBJ1-6; 7 bases fit TRBD1. J gave up 7 bases and V 0 bases, and 9 bases lay outside the gene matches. Germline V gene lookup returns CDR1 LGHNA and CDR2 YSLEER. CDR3 length: 17 residues.

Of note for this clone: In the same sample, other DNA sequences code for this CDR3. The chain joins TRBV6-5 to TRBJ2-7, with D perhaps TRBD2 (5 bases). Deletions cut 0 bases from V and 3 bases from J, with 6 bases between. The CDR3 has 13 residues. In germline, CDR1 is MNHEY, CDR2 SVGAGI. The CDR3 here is CASSYSRGYEQYF. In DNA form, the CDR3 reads TGTGCCAGCAGTTACTCCCGGGGCTACGAGCAGTACTTC.

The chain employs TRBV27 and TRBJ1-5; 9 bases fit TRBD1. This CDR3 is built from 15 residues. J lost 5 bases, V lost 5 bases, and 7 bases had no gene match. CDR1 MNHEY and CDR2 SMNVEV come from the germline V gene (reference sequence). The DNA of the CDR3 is TGTGCCAGCAGTCCCCTGGACAGGGGTTATCAGCCCCAGCATTTT. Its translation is CASSPLDRGYQPQHF.

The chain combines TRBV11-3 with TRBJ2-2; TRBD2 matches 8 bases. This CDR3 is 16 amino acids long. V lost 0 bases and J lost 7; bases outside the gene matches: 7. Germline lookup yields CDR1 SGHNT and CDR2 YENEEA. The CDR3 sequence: CASSLDGSGSFGELFF. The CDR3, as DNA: TGTGCCAGCAGCTTAGACGGGAGCGGGAGTTTCGGGGAGCTGTTTTTT.

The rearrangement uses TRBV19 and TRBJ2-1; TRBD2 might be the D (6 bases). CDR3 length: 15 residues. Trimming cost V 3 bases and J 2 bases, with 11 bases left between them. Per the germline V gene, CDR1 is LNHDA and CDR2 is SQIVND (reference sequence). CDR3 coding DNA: TGTGCCAGTAGTATTTCCTCGGGGGCCTACAATGAGCAGTTCTTC. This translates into CASSISSGAYNEQFF.

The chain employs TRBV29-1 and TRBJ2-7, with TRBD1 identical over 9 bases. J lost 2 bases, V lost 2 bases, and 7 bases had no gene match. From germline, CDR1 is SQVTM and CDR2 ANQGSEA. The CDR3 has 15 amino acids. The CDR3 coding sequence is TGCAGCGTTGAATCGGGGGACAGGGCCACCTACGAGCAGTACTTC. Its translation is CSVESGDRATYEQYF.